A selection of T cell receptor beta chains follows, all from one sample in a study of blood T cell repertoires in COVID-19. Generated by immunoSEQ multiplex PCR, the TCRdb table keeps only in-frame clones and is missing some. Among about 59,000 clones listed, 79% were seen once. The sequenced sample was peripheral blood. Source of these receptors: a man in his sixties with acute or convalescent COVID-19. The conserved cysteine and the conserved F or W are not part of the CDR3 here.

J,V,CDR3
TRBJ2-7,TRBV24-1,ATSATPTDSTYEQY
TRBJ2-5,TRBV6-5,ASRTGTTLETQY
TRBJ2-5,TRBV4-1,ASSHPARATETQY
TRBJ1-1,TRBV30,AWSYRAGTEAF
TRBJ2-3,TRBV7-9,ASSSGLAGGTDTQY
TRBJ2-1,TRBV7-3,ASSPGGSGGSYNEQF
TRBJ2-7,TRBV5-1,ASSGQAQREQY
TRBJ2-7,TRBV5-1,ASSSRDRGYEQY
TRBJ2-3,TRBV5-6,ASSRTSGTADTQY
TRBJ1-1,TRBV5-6,ASSLAALRGGSTEAF
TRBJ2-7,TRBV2,ASKQVYEQY
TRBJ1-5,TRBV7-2,ASSLFTDSNQPQH
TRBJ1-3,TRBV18,ASSPTGSGNTIY
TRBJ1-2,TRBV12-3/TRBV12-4,ASSYGANYGYT
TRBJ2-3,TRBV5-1,ASSAGTGATGSQY
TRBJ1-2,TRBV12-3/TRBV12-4,ASSTGGDLY
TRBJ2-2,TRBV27,ASTRGSGELF
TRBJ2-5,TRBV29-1,SVEGTGSLETQY
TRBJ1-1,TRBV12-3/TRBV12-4,ASSVTLNTEAF
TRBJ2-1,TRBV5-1,ASSFTGYNEQF
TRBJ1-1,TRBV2,ASGRQGGTEAF
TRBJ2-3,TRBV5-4,ASSIRDRGRTDTQY
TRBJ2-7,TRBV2,ASSWGFREQY
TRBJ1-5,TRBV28,ASSLTGAGNQPQH
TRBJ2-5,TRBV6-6,ASSYQGETQY
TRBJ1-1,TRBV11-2,ASSLLEGLGRGLAF
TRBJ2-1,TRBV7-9,ASSPRGSGFYNEQF